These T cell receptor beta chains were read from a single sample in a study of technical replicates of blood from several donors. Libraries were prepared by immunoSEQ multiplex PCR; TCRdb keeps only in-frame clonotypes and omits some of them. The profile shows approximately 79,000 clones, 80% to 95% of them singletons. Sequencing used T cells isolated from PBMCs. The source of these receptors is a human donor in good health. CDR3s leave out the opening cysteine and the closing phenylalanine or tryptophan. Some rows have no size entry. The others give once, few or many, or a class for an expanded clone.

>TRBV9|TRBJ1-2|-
ASSAGRALT
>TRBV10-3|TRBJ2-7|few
AISRLNEQY
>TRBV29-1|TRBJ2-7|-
SVGQGAKQY
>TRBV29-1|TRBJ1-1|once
SVEDLGTGVAEAF
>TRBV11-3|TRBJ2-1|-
ASSFSGNEQF
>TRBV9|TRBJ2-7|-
ASSSQGSAYEQY
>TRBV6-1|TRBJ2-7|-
ASTTGTGRGEQY
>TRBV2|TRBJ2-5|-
ASVNQETQY
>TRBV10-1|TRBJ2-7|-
ASSESRSYEQY
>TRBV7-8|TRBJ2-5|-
ASSVHPGRDETQY
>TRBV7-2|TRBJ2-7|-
ASSLGDRGPYDEQY
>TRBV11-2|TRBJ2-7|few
ASSVLGGPSYEQY
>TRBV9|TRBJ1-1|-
ASSVGHRIMNTEAF
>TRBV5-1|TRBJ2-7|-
ASSFGNEQY